This T cell receptor beta chain stems from a study of somatic mutations in cytotoxic T cells in rheumatoid arthritis. As to this clone: Its antigen is not known. A junction end diverges from the germline sequence, so it may reflect a read error.

Whole-study results and caveats: Nobody knew which antigens the expanded CD8+ clones targeted.

Original methodology: Matching between patient CD8+ clones larger than 1% and published virus-specific TCRB sequences was rare. Repertoires were generated with immunoSEQ multiplex PCR, while TCRdb's copy carries only in-frame clones and drops some. The V and J calls and clone size come from that table; D and trimming were worked out from the DNA. In the table there are 3,500 to 5,000 clones, 80% to 95% of which are singletons. The germline CDR1 and CDR2 sequences are LNHDA and SQIVND (reference sequence). There are 15 residues in the CDR3. The receptor was isolated from an older woman with rheumatoid arthritis. The source material was CD8+ T cells sorted from blood. V usage is TRBV19 and J usage is TRBJ2-1; TRBD2 matches 11 bases. CDR3 protein: CASRIAGGPLWEQFF. CDR3 DNA: TGTGCCAGTAGGATAGCGGGGGGGCCGCTGTGGGAGCAGTTCTTC.